The rows below give T cell receptor beta chains drawn from one sample of a study of T cell repertoires in cytomegalovirus infection. No antigen is known for these receptors. From the reads, TCRdb called clonotypes with MiXCR, one entry per CDR3 protein. The table has hundreds of thousands of distinct CDR3 sequences, almost 30% seen once. Source: cultured PBMCs, taken from culture after CMV antigen stimulation. These receptors came from a human donor in good health (CMV status not recorded). Some clones in this sample may be carry-over from other donors' samples. Both conserved end residues are part of each CDR3. The D gene is left open where the match is weak. Where a row states a size, it is once, few, many or the class of an expanded clone; other rows omit it.

j_call: TRBJ1-2; d_call: TRBD1; clone_size: -; v_call: TRBV6-1; cdr3_aa: CATRWTGTNYGYTF; cdr3_nt: TGTGCCACCAGATGGACAGGGACTAACTATGGCTACACCTTC
j_call: TRBJ2-1; d_call: TRBD2; clone_size: many; v_call: TRBV20-1; cdr3_aa: CSARARRGLAGLGEQFF; cdr3_nt: TGCAGTGCTAGAGCTCGACGGGGACTAGCGGGGTTAGGTGAGCAGTTCTTC
j_call: TRBJ2-3; d_call: TRBD2; clone_size: -; v_call: TRBV4-1; cdr3_aa: CASSHGSLADPSSTDTQYF; cdr3_nt: TGCGCCAGCAGCCACGGGTCTCTAGCGGACCCCTCTAGCACAGATACGCAGTATTTT
j_call: TRBJ2-2; d_call: TRBD2; clone_size: -; v_call: TRBV10-3; cdr3_aa: CATTIAGGPGELFF; cdr3_nt: TGTGCCACCACTATAGCGGGAGGGCCCGGGGAGCTGTTTTTT
j_call: TRBJ1-1; d_call: -; clone_size: -; v_call: TRBV4-1; cdr3_aa: CASSQDRVPNTEAFF; cdr3_nt: TGCGCCAGCAGCCAAGATAGGGTCCCGAACACTGAAGCTTTCTTT
j_call: TRBJ1-5; d_call: -; clone_size: few; v_call: TRBV7-9; cdr3_aa: CASSLAGRNQPQHF; cdr3_nt: TGTGCCAGCAGCTTAGCAGGGAGAAATCAGCCCCAGCATTTT
j_call: TRBJ2-5; d_call: TRBD2; clone_size: -; v_call: TRBV7-2; cdr3_aa: CASSLALAGGKETQYF; cdr3_nt: TGTGCCAGCAGCTTAGCGTTAGCGGGGGGCAAAGAGACCCAGTACTTC
j_call: TRBJ1-4; d_call: -; clone_size: -; v_call: TRBV9; cdr3_aa: CASSVAVGTVNEKLFF; cdr3_nt: TGTGCCAGCAGCGTAGCTGTGGGGACGGTGAATGAAAAACTGTTTTTT
j_call: TRBJ2-3; d_call: TRBD2; clone_size: -; v_call: TRBV6-5; cdr3_aa: CASSTRRPGTSGKTDTQYF; cdr3_nt: TGTGCCAGCAGTACTCGAAGGCCCGGGACTAGCGGGAAGACAGATACGCAGTATTTT
j_call: TRBJ1-1; d_call: -; clone_size: -; v_call: TRBV7-2; cdr3_aa: CASSLDPGVYTEAFF; cdr3_nt: TGTGCCAGCAGCTTAGATCCGGGGGTATACACTGAAGCTTTCTTT
j_call: TRBJ2-7; d_call: TRBD2; clone_size: once; v_call: TRBV20-1; cdr3_aa: CSARGVGSGRSGVYEQYF; cdr3_nt: TGCAGTGCTAGAGGGGTTGGAAGCGGGAGGAGTGGGGTCTACGAGCAGTACTTC
j_call: TRBJ2-3; d_call: -; clone_size: -; v_call: TRBV25-1; cdr3_aa: CASSDGLQQTFTDTQYF; cdr3_nt: TGTGCCAGCAGTGACGGACTGCAACAAACGTTCACAGATACGCAGTATTTT
j_call: TRBJ2-2; d_call: TRBD1; clone_size: many; v_call: TRBV12-3/TRBV12-4; cdr3_aa: CASSRQGSAGELFF; cdr3_nt: TGTGCCAGCAGTAGACAGGGGAGTGCCGGGGAGCTGTTTTTT
j_call: TRBJ2-1; d_call: TRBD2; clone_size: few; v_call: TRBV11-3; cdr3_aa: CASSLVTSGRADRAEQFF; cdr3_nt: TGTGCCAGCAGCTTAGTAACTAGCGGGAGAGCCGACAGAGCTGAGCAGTTCTTC
j_call: TRBJ1-2; d_call: -; clone_size: -; v_call: TRBV7-9; cdr3_aa: CASSSASYYGYTF; cdr3_nt: TGTGCCAGCAGCTCCGCCAGTTACTATGGCTACACCTTC
j_call: TRBJ2-1; d_call: TRBD1; clone_size: -; v_call: TRBV6-6; cdr3_aa: CASSPNLGQEGTDEQFF; cdr3_nt: TGTGCCAGCAGCCCAAACCTGGGACAGGAGGGCACGGATGAGCAGTTCTTC
j_call: TRBJ2-1; d_call: -; clone_size: once; v_call: TRBV9; cdr3_aa: CASSARQVLGHEQFF; cdr3_nt: TGTGCCAGCAGCGCGCGACAGGTCCTAGGGCATGAGCAGTTCTTC
j_call: TRBJ1-4; d_call: TRBD1; clone_size: few; v_call: TRBV20-1; cdr3_aa: CSAPKTGLDEKLFF; cdr3_nt: TGCAGTGCACCAAAGACAGGGTTGGATGAAAAACTGTTTTTT
j_call: TRBJ2-6; d_call: -; clone_size: few; v_call: TRBV6-6; cdr3_aa: CASSVWTGRGWANVLTF; cdr3_nt: TGTGCCAGCAGTGTTTGGACAGGGAGGGGCTGGGCCAACGTCCTGACTTTC
j_call: TRBJ2-7; d_call: -; clone_size: few; v_call: TRBV6-1; cdr3_aa: CASSETVVASQHEQYF; cdr3_nt: TGTGCCAGCAGTGAAACCGTTGTGGCTTCACAACACGAGCAGTACTTC